This T cell receptor (beta chain) was sequenced during a study of T cell repertoires in cytomegalovirus infection (dated by TCRdb to between 2018 and 2020). Context from the whole study: The HLA type of each donor mattered for the analysis, because public TCR beta signatures pointed to carriage of CMV infection along with the matching HLA type.

The reads were generated on an Illumina HiSeq 1500. TCRdb reprocessing: public reads trimmed at Q25 with fastp, clones called with MiXCR, in-frame beta chains kept. Duplicate CDR3 protein sequences are folded into a single record with the most common DNA and genes. Recorded for this sample are 270,000 or so distinct CDR3 sequences; approximately 17% of them occurred a single time. The top ten clonotypes cover less than 60% of the sample. This clonotype was detected only a few times. Its antigen is unknown. Base qualities are not at hand, and no much larger clone is one base apart. The V and J ends are trimmed by 9 bases and 3 bases, leaving 15 bases between them. CDR1 and CDR2, looked up from the germline V gene, are ENHRY and SYGVKD. Taken from cysteine to phenylalanine, the CDR3 has 14 residues. The read is trimmed to its CDR3 DNA, 42 bases read in frame from base 1. What the research found in general, with its limitations: In the ex vivo response, HLA-C-restricted CMV-specific TCR beta clonotypes were dominant, and in two of eight donors the single most frequent clonotype came from this HLA-C-restricted group. Cumulative frequency of public TCR beta family members discriminated carriers of CMV infection plus the relevant HLA type in this cohort and an independent approximately 350-donor cohort.

This receptor was obtained from a human donor in good health (CMV status not recorded). Some clones in this sample may be carry-over from other donors' samples. The sequenced sample was CD8+ T cells from PBMCs. The chain is made from TRBV10-3 and TRBJ2-1; TRBD2 could be the D gene, as 6 bases match. The sequenced DNA: TGTGCCATAGGACTGACTAGTAGCTACAATGAGCAGTTCTTC. This encodes CAIGLTSSYNEQFF.